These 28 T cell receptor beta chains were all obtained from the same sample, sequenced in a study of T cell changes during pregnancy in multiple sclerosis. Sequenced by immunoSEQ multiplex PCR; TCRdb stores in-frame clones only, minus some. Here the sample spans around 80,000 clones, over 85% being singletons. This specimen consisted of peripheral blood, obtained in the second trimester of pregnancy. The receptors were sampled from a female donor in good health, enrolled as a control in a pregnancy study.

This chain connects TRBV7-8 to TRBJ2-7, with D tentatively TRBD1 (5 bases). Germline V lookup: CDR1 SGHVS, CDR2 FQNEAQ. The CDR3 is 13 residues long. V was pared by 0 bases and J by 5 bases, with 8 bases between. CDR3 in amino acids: CASSLAGLNEQYF. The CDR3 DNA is TGTGCCAGCAGCTTAGCGGGGCTTAACGAGCAGTACTTC. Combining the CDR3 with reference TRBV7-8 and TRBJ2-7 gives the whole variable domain GAGVSQSPRYKVAKRGQDVALRCDPISGHVSLFWYQQALGQGPEFLTYFQNEAQLDKSGLPSDRFFAERPEGSVSTLKIQRTQQEDSAVYLCASSLAGLNEQYFGPGTRLTVT.

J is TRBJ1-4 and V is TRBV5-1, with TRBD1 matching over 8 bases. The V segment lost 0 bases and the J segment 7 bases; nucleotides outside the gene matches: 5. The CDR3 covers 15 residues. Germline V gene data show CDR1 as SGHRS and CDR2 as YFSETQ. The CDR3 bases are TGCGCCAGCAGCTTGGTGCAGGGGGCGATTGAAAAACTGTTTTTT. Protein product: CASSLVQGAIEKLFF.

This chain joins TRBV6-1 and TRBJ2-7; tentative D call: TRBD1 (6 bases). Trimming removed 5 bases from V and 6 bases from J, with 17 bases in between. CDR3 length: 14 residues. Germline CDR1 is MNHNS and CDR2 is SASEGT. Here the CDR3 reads CASSPRGATLEQYF. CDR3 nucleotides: TGTGCCAGCAGTCCCAGGGGAGCAACCCTCGAGCAGTACTTC.

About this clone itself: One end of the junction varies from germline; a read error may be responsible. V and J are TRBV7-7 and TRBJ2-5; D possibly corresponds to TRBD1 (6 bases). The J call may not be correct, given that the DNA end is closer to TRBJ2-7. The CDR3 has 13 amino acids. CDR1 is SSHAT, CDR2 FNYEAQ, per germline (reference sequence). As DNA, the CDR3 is TGTGCTAGCAGCTTACAACAGGGCTACGAGCAGTACTTC. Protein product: CASSLQQGYEQYF.

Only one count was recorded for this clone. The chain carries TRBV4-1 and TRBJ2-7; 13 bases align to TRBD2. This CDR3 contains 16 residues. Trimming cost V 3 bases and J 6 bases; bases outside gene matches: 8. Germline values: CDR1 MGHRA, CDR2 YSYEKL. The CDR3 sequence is CASSHPGLAGVAEQYF. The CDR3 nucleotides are TGCGCCAGCAGCCACCCCGGACTAGCGGGAGTCGCCGAGCAGTACTTC.

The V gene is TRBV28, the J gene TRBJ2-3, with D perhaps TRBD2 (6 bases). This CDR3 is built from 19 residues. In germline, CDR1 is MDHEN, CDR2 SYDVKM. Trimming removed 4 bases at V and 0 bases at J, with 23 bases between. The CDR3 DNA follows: TGTGCCAGCAGTTACTACCCCGGGCGGGATAACCTTAGCACAGATACGCAGTATTTT. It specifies CASSYYPGRDNLSTDTQYF.

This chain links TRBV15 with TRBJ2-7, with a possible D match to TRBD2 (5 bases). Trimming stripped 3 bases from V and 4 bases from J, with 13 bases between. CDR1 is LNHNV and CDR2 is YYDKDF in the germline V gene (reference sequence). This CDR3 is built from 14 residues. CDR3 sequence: CATSSGRGPYEQYF. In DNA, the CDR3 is TGTGCCACCAGCAGCGGAAGAGGGCCGTACGAGCAGTACTTC.

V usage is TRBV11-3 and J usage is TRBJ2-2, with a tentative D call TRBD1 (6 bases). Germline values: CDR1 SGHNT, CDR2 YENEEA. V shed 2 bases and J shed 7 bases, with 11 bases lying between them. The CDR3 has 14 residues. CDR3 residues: CASSLTGFSGELFF. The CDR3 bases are TGTGCCAGCAGCTTAACAGGGTTTAGCGGGGAGCTGTTTTTT.

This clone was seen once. This CDR3 reads CASSSGSRRQETQYF. The CDR3, as DNA: TGCGCCAGCAGCTCAGGGTCCCGCCGACAAGAGACCCAGTACTTC. The V gene is TRBV5-1, the J gene TRBJ2-5, with D possibly TRBD1 on 5 matching bases. Trimming took 3 bases from V and 2 from J, leaving 14 bases between them. CDR1 SGHRS and CDR2 YFSETQ come from the germline V gene. There are 15 residues in the CDR3.

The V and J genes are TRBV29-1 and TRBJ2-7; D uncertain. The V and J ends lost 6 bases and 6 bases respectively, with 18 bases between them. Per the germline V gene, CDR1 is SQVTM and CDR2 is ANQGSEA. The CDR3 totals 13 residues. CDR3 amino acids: CSVRISTGGEQYF. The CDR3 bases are TGCAGCGTGAGGATTAGTACGGGTGGCGAGCAGTACTTC.

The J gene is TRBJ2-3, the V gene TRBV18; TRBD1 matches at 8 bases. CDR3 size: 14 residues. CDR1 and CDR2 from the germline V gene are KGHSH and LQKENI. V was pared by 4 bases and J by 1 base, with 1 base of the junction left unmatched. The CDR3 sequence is CASSLDRGTDTQYF. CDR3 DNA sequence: TGTGCCAGCTCACTGGACAGGGGCACAGATACGCAGTATTTT.

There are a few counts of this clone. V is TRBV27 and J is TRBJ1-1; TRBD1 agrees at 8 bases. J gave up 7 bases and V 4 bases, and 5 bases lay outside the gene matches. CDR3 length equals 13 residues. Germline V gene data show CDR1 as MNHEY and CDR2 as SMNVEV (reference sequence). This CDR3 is CASSSDREVEAFF. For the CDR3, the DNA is TGTGCCAGCAGTTCGGACAGGGAGGTTGAAGCTTTCTTT.

This CDR3 is CASSPDFYGYTF. The CDR3 coding sequence is TGTGCCAGTAGTCCAGATTTCTATGGCTACACCTTC. The genes are TRBV19 and TRBJ1-2; D uncertain. The CDR3 has 12 amino acids. V lost 5 bases and J 4 bases, leaving 8 bases between the germline ends. Germline V gene data show CDR1 as LNHDA and CDR2 as SQIVND (reference sequence).

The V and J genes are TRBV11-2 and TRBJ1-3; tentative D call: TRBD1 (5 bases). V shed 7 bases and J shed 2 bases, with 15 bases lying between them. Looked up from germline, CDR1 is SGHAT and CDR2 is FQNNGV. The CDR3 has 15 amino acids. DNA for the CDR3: TGTGCCAGCACCCTAACCCCAGGGACTGGAAACACCATATATTTT. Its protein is CASTLTPGTGNTIYF.

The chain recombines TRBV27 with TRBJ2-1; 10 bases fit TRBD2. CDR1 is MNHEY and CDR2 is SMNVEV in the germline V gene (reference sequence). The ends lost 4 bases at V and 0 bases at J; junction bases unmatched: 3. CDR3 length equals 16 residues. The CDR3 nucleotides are TGTGCCAGCAGTTACGCTAGCGGGAGCTCCTACAATGAGCAGTTCTTC. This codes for CASSYASGSSYNEQFF.

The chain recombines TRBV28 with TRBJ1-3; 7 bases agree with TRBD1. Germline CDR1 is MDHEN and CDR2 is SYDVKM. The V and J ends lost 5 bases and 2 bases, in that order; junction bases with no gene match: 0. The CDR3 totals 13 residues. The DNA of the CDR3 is TGTGCCAGCAGTCAGGGGGCTGGAAACACCATATATTTT. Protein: CASSQGAGNTIYF.

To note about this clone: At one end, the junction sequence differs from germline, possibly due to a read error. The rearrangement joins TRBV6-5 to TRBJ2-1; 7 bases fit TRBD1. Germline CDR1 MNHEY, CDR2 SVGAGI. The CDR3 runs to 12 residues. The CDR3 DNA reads TGTGCCAGCAGTTACGGGACAGTGGGGCGGATCTTC. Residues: CASSYGTVGRIF.

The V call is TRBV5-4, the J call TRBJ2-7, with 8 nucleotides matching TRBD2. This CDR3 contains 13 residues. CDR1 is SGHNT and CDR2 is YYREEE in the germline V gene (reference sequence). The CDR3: CASGGEGSHEQYF. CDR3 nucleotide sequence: TGTGCTTCGGGGGGGGAGGGTAGCCACGAGCAGTACTTC.

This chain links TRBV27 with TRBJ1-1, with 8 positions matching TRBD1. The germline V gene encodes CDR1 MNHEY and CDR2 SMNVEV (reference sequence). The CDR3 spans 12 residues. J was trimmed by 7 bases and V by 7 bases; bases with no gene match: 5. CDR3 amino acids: CASTSTGDEAFF. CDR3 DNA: TGTGCCAGCACCTCGACAGGGGATGAAGCTTTCTTT.

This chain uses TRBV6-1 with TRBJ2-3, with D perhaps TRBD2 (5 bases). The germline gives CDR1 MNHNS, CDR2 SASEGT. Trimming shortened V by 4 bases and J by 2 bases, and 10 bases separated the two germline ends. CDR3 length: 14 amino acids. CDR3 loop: CASSGAEATDTQYF. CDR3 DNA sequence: TGTGCCAGCAGTGGAGCGGAGGCCACAGATACGCAGTATTTT.

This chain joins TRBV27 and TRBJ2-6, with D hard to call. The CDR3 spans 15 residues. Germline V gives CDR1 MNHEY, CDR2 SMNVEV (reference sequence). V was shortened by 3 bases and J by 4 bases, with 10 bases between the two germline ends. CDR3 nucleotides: TGTGCCAGCAGTTTGGGCGTTGCAGGGGCCAACGTCCTGACTTTC. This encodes CASSLGVAGANVLTF.

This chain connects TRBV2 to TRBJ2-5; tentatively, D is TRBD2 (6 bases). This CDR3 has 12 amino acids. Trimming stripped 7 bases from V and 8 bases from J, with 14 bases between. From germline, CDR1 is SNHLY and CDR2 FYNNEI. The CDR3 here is CASTGTLGTQYF. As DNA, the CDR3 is TGTGCCAGCACTGGGACTCTAGGAACCCAGTACTTC.

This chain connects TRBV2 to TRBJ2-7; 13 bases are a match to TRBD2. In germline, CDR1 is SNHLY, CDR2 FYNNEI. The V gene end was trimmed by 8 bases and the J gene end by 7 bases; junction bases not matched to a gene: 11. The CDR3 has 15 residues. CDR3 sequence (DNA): TGTGCCAGCGCTTTTGGACTAGCGGGAGTTATTGAGCAGTACTTC. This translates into CASAFGLAGVIEQYF. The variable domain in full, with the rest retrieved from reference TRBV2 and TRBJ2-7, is EPEVTQTPSHQVTQMGQEVILRCVPISNHLYFYWYRQILGQKVEFLVSFYNNEISEKSEIFDDQFSVERPDGSNFTLKIRSTKLEDSAMYFCASAFGLAGVIEQYFGPGTRLTVT.

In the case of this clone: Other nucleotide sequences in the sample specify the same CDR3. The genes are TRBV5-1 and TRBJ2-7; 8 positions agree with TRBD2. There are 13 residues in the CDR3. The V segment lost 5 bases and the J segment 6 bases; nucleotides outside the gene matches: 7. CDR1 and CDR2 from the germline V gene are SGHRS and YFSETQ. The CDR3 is CASSLAGRSEQYF. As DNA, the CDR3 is TGCGCCAGCAGTTTAGCGGGAAGGAGCGAGCAGTACTTC. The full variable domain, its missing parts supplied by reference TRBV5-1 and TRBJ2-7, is KAGVTQTPRYLIKTRGQQVTLSCSPISGHRSVSWYQQTPGQGLQFLFEYFSETQRNKGNFPGRFSGRQFSNSRSEMNVSTLELGDSALYLCASSLAGRSEQYFGPGTRLTVT.

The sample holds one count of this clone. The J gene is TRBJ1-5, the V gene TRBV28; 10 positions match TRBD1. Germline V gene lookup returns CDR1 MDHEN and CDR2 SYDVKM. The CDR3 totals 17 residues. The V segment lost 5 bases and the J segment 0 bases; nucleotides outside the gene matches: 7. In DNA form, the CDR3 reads TGTGCCAGCAGTGCGGACAGGGGGTTTTATAGCAATCAGCCCCAGCATTTT. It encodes CASSADRGFYSNQPQHF.

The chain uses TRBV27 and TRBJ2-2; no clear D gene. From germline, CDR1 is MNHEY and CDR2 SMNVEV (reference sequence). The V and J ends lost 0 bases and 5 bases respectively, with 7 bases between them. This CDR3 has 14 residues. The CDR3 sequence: CASSLSVRTGELFF. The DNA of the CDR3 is TGTGCCAGCAGTTTATCGGTTAGAACCGGGGAGCTGTTTTTT.

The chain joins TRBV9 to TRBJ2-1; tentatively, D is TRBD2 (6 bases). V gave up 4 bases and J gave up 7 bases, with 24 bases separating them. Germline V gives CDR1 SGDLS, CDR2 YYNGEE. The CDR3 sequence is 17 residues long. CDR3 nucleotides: TGTGCCAGCAGCCAGCTGACCGGACGGGAGTCCGGTAATGAGCAGTTCTTC. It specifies CASSQLTGRESGNEQFF.

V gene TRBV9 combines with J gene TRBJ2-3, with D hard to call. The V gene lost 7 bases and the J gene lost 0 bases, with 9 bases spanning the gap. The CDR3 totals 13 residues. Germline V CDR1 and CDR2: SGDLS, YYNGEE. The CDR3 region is CASSDISTDTQYF. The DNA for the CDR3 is TGTGCCAGCTCTGACATTAGCACAGATACGCAGTATTTT.